This TCR beta chain was observed in a study of T cell repertoires in cytomegalovirus infection. Across the study: It was the public TCR beta signatures that indicated both CMV infection and matching HLA type.

Study-wide points: People with CMV and the relevant HLA were identified by cumulative public TCR beta family frequency. Predominance within the ex vivo response was attributable to HLA-C-restricted CMV-specific TCR beta clonotypes.

TCRdb called the reads again in MiXCR, with one record for every CDR3 protein. The table records 500,000 to 600,000 distinct CDR3 sequences, 16% of them present only once. This clonotype was seen ten or more times. As yet, its antigen is unknown. CDR1 and CDR2 (germline): LNHDA, SQIVND (reference sequence). The V end lost 10 bases, the J end lost 2 bases, and 20 bases lay between the germline ends. The CDR3 is made up of 15 amino acids. This receptor was taken from a human donor in good health (CMV status not recorded). Some clones in this sample may be carry-over from other donors' samples. V and J are TRBV19 and TRBJ2-5; TRBD2 might be the D (6 bases). The specimen sequenced was CD8+ T cells from PBMCs. CDR3 residues: CATVEGAGSQETQYF. As DNA, the CDR3 is TGTGCCACTGTCGAGGGAGCGGGCTCTCAAGAGACCCAGTACTTC.